Below are 22 T cell receptor beta chains sequenced from a single sample in a study of siplizumab effects on memory and regulatory T cells (dated by TCRdb to the late 2010s). To prepare the library, the immunoSEQ multiplex PCR assay was applied. The table was pulled from immuneACCESS by TCRdb, which kept in-frame rearrangements only. Such tables lose some clones; where checked, under half of the loss comes from unresolved V genes, and the rest has no known cause. This sample holds around 95,000 clones; about 95% were observed only once. The ten biggest clones cover about 1.2% of the sample. Input material: non-Treg CD4+ T cells sorted from blood. The cell subset or site label for this specimen denotes: FACS-sorted unstimulated CD4+ non-regulatory T cells. Receptor source: a human donor in good health.

V gene TRBV19 combines with J gene TRBJ2-1; D may match TRBD1 or TRBD2 (5 bases each). CDR3 length equals 15 residues. CDR1 LNHDA and CDR2 SQIVND come from the germline V gene (reference sequence). Trimming removed 2 bases from V and 8 bases from J, with 16 bases in between. In nucleotides, the CDR3 is TGTGCCAGTAGTATAACAGGACTGACCGGCGATGAGCAGTTCTTC. Translation: CASSITGLTGDEQFF.

The chain joins TRBV11-3 to TRBJ2-1; unclear D gene. Germline CDR1 SGHNT, CDR2 YENEEA. CDR3 length equals 15 residues. V lost 0 bases and J lost 2, with 8 bases in between. This chain's CDR3 is CASSLDGGTYNEQFF. For the CDR3, the DNA is TGTGCCAGCAGCTTAGATGGCGGCACCTACAATGAGCAGTTCTTC.

The genes are TRBV19 and TRBJ1-1, with a tentative D call TRBD1 (5 bases). This CDR3 has 14 residues. Deletions cut 5 bases from V and 6 bases from J, with 16 bases between. Per germline, CDR1 LNHDA and CDR2 SQIVND (reference sequence). The CDR3 bases are TGTGCCAGTAGTGGGGACGGTGAGTTGTCTGAAGCTTTCTTT. Translated, it gives CASSGDGELSEAFF. Variable domain in full (rest from reference TRBV19 and TRBJ1-1): DGGITQSPKYLFRKEGQNVTLSCEQNLNHDAMYWYRQDPGQGLRLIYYSQIVNDFQKGDIAEGYSVSREKKESFPLTVTSAQKNPTAFYLCASSGDGELSEAFFGQGTRLTVV.

This sequence joins TRBV6-5 and TRBJ2-1, with D possibly matching TRBD2 (5 bases). Trimming cost V 7 bases and J 7 bases, with 17 bases left between them. The CDR3 covers 14 residues. CDR1 and CDR2 (germline): MNHEY, SVGAGI. CDR3 nucleotide sequence: TGTGCCAGCACCTCCCATCCCGAGCGGAATGAGCAGTTCTTC. This gives the protein CASTSHPERNEQFF.

This clone was seen more than once but under ten times. The gene calls are TRBV30 and TRBJ1-1; D perhaps matches TRBD1 (6 bases). Germline CDR1 is GTSNPN and CDR2 is SVGIG (reference sequence). Trimming stripped 2 bases from V and 4 bases from J, with 8 bases between. The CDR3 is 12 amino acids. The CDR3 nucleotides read TGTGCCTGGAGTCAGGGGATCACTGAAGCTTTCTTT. The encoded protein is CAWSQGITEAFF.

This chain uses TRBV9 with TRBJ1-4, with D perhaps TRBD1 (6 bases). The germline V gene has CDR1 SGDLS and CDR2 YYNGEE. V was cut by 0 bases and J by 7 bases, with 16 bases left in between. The CDR3 runs 16 residues. The CDR3 DNA reads as TGTGCCAGCAGCGTAGCCCCGTCAGGGGCTTCTGAAAAACTGTTTTTT. Translated: CASSVAPSGASEKLFF.

This sequence joins TRBV21-1 and TRBJ2-1; the table gives TRBD2 as D, unverified against the DNA. TRBV21-1 is a pseudogene locus. This CDR3 has 13 amino acids. The CDR3 loop is CASSNFGRARGFF. CDR3 DNA sequence: TGTGCCAGCAGCAATTTCGGGAGGGCCCGGGGGTTCTTC.

This clone was seen a single time. The chain couples TRBV6-5 to TRBJ2-7, with D possibly TRBD1 on 5 matching bases. Trimming took 7 bases from V and 2 from J, leaving 12 bases between them. The CDR3 has 13 residues. The germline gives CDR1 MNHEY, CDR2 SVGAGI. Here the CDR3 reads CASIPGAAYEQYF. The CDR3 bases are TGTGCCAGCATTCCTGGGGCCGCCTACGAGCAGTACTTC.

The chain employs TRBV5-4 and TRBJ2-3; 13 bases are shared with TRBD2. CDR3 length: 17 residues. Germline CDR1 is SGHNT and CDR2 is YYREEE (reference sequence). V was pared by 3 bases and J by 0 bases, with 4 bases of the junction left unmatched. The CDR3 spells CASSWEGLAGSTDTQYF. As DNA, the CDR3 is TGTGCCAGCAGCTGGGAGGGACTAGCGGGAAGCACAGATACGCAGTATTTT.

With respect to this clone: The same CDR3 also results from other DNA sequences found in this sample. The chain is built from TRBV7-3 and TRBJ2-5; D gene unclear. Deletions cut 1 base from V and 2 bases from J, with 5 bases between. The CDR3 has 13 amino acids. The germline CDR1 and CDR2 sequences are SGHTA and FQGTGA. DNA for the CDR3: TGTGCCAGCAGCTTAAACAGACAAGAGACCCAGTACTTC. This translates into CASSLNRQETQYF.

The chain couples TRBV5-1 to TRBJ2-3, with a weak D call TRBD2 (5 bases). V was cut by 5 bases and J by 0 bases, with 10 bases left in between. The CDR3 consists of 14 residues. Germline-derived CDR1 and CDR2 are SGHRS and YFSETQ. CDR3 sequence (DNA): TGCGCCAGCAGAAGGTCGGGAAGCACAGATACGCAGTATTTT. Its translation is CASRRSGSTDTQYF.

The chain is built from TRBV4-1 and TRBJ2-1; 10 nucleotides line up with TRBD2. V shed 4 bases, J shed 2 bases, and the junction held 5 bases outside the gene matches. This CDR3 contains 16 residues. Germline CDR1 reads MGHRA; CDR2 reads YSYEKL. DNA of the CDR3: TGCGCCAGCAGCCGATTACTAGCGGGGACCTACAATGAGCAGTTCTTC. It encodes CASSRLLAGTYNEQFF.

This clone was counted once. The rearrangement uses TRBV19 and TRBJ1-4, with D possibly matching TRBD1 (5 bases). This CDR3 comprises 14 residues. Trimming left V 4 bases short and J 8 bases short, with 14 bases between. The germline V gene has CDR1 LNHDA and CDR2 SQIVND (reference sequence). The CDR3 sequence: CASSTQGSQEKLFF. CDR3 bases: TGTGCCAGTAGTACGCAGGGCAGTCAAGAAAAACTGTTTTTT.

This chain joins TRBV7-3 and TRBJ2-6; no clear D. CDR1 and CDR2 from the germline V gene are SGHTA and FQGTGA. The CDR3 loop spans 15 amino acids. The ends were cut back, 2 bases at V and 0 bases at J, with 5 bases in the middle. The CDR3 here is CASSLDVSGANVLTF. In DNA form, the CDR3 reads TGTGCCAGCAGCTTAGACGTCTCTGGGGCCAACGTCCTGACTTTC.

CDR3: CASTGDRGRNTEAFF. The CDR3 DNA sequence: TGTGCCAGCACCGGGGACAGGGGGCGAAACACTGAAGCTTTCTTT. J is TRBJ1-1 and V is TRBV5-6; 12 nucleotides match TRBD1. Germline CDR1 and CDR2: SGHDT and YYEEEE. J lost 2 bases, V lost 6 bases, and 5 bases had no gene match. The CDR3 is made up of 15 amino acids.

The chain couples TRBV19 to TRBJ1-5; 7 positions agree with TRBD1. CDR1 and CDR2 from the germline V gene are LNHDA and SQIVND (reference sequence). The CDR3 loop spans 15 amino acids. The J segment lost 2 bases and the V segment lost 5 bases, leaving 6 bases of the junction unmatched. The CDR3: CASSSGGYGNQPQHF. CDR3 nucleotide sequence: TGTGCCAGTAGTTCAGGGGGATACGGCAATCAGCCCCAGCATTTT. The complete variable domain, with remaining parts taken from reference TRBV19 and TRBJ1-5, reads DGGITQSPKYLFRKEGQNVTLSCEQNLNHDAMYWYRQDPGQGLRLIYYSQIVNDFQKGDIAEGYSVSREKKESFPLTVTSAQKNPTAFYLCASSSGGYGNQPQHFGDGTRLSIL.

The V gene is TRBV19, the J gene TRBJ2-4, with TRBD2 as a possible D gene (6 bases). V was pared by 1 base and J by 3 bases, with 10 bases between. The CDR3 runs to 15 residues. Germline CDR1 reads LNHDA; CDR2 reads SQIVND (reference sequence). CDR3 sequence: CASSIGSGVKNIQYF. The CDR3 bases are TGTGCCAGTAGTATAGGTAGCGGAGTCAAAAACATTCAGTACTTC. Looking up the rest from reference TRBV19 and TRBJ2-4 gives the full variable domain: DGGITQSPKYLFRKEGQNVTLSCEQNLNHDAMYWYRQDPGQGLRLIYYSQIVNDFQKGDIAEGYSVSREKKESFPLTVTSAQKNPTAFYLCASSIGSGVKNIQYFGAGTRLSVL.

This clone appeared once. This chain uses TRBV28 with TRBJ2-1; D gene unclear. CDR1 MDHEN and CDR2 SYDVKM come from the germline V gene. This CDR3 comprises 13 residues. V was clipped by 4 bases and J by 10 bases, with 14 bases between them. The CDR3 loop is CASSSLQLREQFF. The CDR3 DNA sequence: TGTGCCAGCAGTTCACTCCAGCTTCGGGAGCAGTTCTTC.

The genes are TRBV18 and TRBJ2-2, with 8 bases that match TRBD2. V shed 3 bases and J 6 bases; nucleotides not matched to a gene: 12. Per germline, CDR1 KGHSH and CDR2 LQKENI. CDR3 length equals 17 residues. The CDR3, as DNA: TGTGCCAGCTCACCCGCGGGCCAGCGGGAGACGTCCGGGGAGCTGTTTTTT. This sequence encodes CASSPAGQRETSGELFF.

This clone is a singleton in its sample. V is TRBV15 and J is TRBJ1-2, with D uncertain. This CDR3 spans 15 amino acids. Germline values: CDR1 LNHNV, CDR2 YYDKDF (reference sequence). Trimming removed 0 bases at V and 0 bases at J, with 8 bases between. CDR3 in DNA: TGTGCCACCAGCAGAGAACCAATAGCTAACTATGGCTACACCTTC. This translates into CATSREPIANYGYTF.

The CDR3 region is CASSNAGGLLNTEAFF. In DNA form, the CDR3 reads TGTGCCAGCAGCAATGCAGGTGGCCTTCTGAACACTGAAGCTTTCTTT. The J gene is TRBJ1-1, the V gene TRBV21-1; the table assigns TRBD1, which was not confirmed against the DNA. TRBV21-1 is designated a pseudogene. The CDR3 extends over 16 amino acids.

The genes are TRBV29-1 and TRBJ2-1; 10 bases fit TRBD2. Germline values: CDR1 SQVTM, CDR2 ANQGSEA. The J segment lost 1 base and the V segment lost 5 bases, leaving 5 bases of the junction unmatched. This CDR3 is 15 amino acids long. Here the CDR3 reads CSVPRTSGSYNEQFF. CDR3 DNA: TGCAGCGTTCCTAGGACTAGCGGATCCTACAATGAGCAGTTCTTC.